These T cell receptor beta chains were read from a single sample in a study of blood T cell repertoires in COVID-19. The table came from immunoSEQ multiplex PCR; TCRdb's copy has only in-frame clones and leaves some out. Of some 150,000 clones listed, around 84% were seen once; the top ten hold approximately 13%. The material sequenced was peripheral blood. The receptors shown here come from a man aged 60 to 69 with active or convalescent COVID-19. Both conserved end residues are part of each CDR3. The D gene is left open where the match is weak. Expanded clones get a size class; other rows say once, few or many, or leave the size out.

D	size	J	V	CDR3	DNA
-	-	TRBJ1-3	TRBV27	CASSLRAGGGNTIYF	TGTGCCAGCAGTTTGAGAGCTGGAGGAGGAAACACCATATATTTT
TRBD2	-	TRBJ2-1	TRBV10-3	CATRTSGYNEQFF	TGTGCCACACGGACTAGCGGATACAATGAGCAGTTCTTC
TRBD1	-	TRBJ1-6	TRBV3-1/TRBV3-2	CASSHATGRGSPLHF	TGTGCCAGCAGCCACGCGACAGGGAGAGGCTCACCCCTCCACTTT
-	few	TRBJ2-7	TRBV6-7	CATRRGGVDRSAYEQYF	TGTGCCACCCGGAGAGGTGGGGTCGACAGGTCTGCCTACGAGCAGTACTTC
-	few	TRBJ2-3	TRBV23-1	CASSHMGLGHNTDTQYF	TGCGCCAGCAGCCATATGGGGCTTGGACACAACACAGATACGCAGTATTTT
TRBD1	-	TRBJ1-2	TRBV12-5	CASGPRGPNYGYTF	TGTGCTAGTGGTCCGAGGGGGCCCAACTATGGCTACACCTTC
TRBD2	once	TRBJ2-7	TRBV18	CASSPEGGSSYEQYF	TGTGCCAGCTCACCCGAGGGCGGGAGCTCCTACGAGCAGTACTTC
TRBD2	-	TRBJ2-2	TRBV29-1	CPLQTGGVTGELFF	TGCCCCCTTCAGACGGGAGGCGTGACCGGGGAGCTGTTTTTT
-	few	TRBJ2-2	TRBV6-2/TRBV6-3	CASSLGLFNTGELFF	TGTGCCAGCAGTCTCGGACTCTTCAACACCGGGGAGCTGTTTTTT
TRBD1	-	TRBJ2-1	TRBV6-6	CASSFRLGQSKVQFF	TGTGCCAGCAGTTTTCGTCTGGGACAGTCAAAAGTGCAGTTCTTC
-	-	TRBJ1-1	TRBV11-1	CASSLPTMNTEAFF	TGTGCCAGCAGCTTACCAACAATGAACACTGAAGCTTTCTTT
-	-	TRBJ1-1	TRBV4-3	CASSQEANTEAFF	TGCGCCAGCAGCCAAGAGGCGAACACTGAAGCTTTCTTT
-	-	TRBJ2-1	TRBV7-3	CASSLSGRGEQFF	TGTGCCAGCAGCTTATCCGGGAGAGGTGAGCAGTTCTTC
TRBD1	-	TRBJ1-3	TRBV28	CASSRTRDSSGNTIYF	TGTGCCAGCAGTCGAACGAGGGACAGCTCTGGAAACACCATATATTTT
-	-	TRBJ2-7	TRBV30	CAWSERYEQYF	TGTGCCTGGAGTGAGCGATACGAGCAGTACTTC
-	-	TRBJ2-5	TRBV28	CASRLREETQYF	TGTGCCAGCAGGTTGCGGGAAGAGACCCAGTACTTC
TRBD2	once	TRBJ2-1	TRBV6-5	CASSSSGTAGLGEQFF	TGTGCCAGCAGTTCCAGCGGGACGGCCGGCCTAGGGGAGCAGTTCTTC
-	once	TRBJ2-2	TRBV19	CASRSSTGELFF	TGTGCCAGTAGGTCGAGCACCGGGGAGCTGTTTTTT
-	-	TRBJ2-7	TRBV19	CASSTGDRPAGRYF	TGTGCCAGTAGTACGGGGGACCGCCCTGCAGGTCGGTACTTC
-	few	TRBJ2-2	TRBV2	CASSEAHRELFF	TGTGCCAGCAGTGAAGCACACAGGGAGCTGTTTTTT
-	-	TRBJ1-5	TRBV7-6	CASSLGQGQPQHF	TGTGCCAGCAGCTTAGGGCAGGGTCAGCCCCAGCATTTT
TRBD1	-	TRBJ2-7	TRBV9	CASNPTGSYEQYF	TGTGCCAGCAACCCGACAGGGTCCTACGAGCAGTACTTC